This TCR beta chain stems from a study of cytomegalovirus exposure and HLA in healthy donors. PCR used 60 Vbeta primers and 13 Jbeta primers. Here immunoSEQ multiplex PCR was the method, and the copy in TCRdb shows in-frame clones only, minus some. Of under 200,000 clones in the sample, roughly 75% were seen once. Trimming stripped 4 bases from V and 8 bases from J, with 21 bases between. The germline CDR1 and CDR2 sequences are SGHKS and YYEKEE (reference sequence). The CDR3 extends over 16 amino acids. The chain combines TRBV5-5 with TRBJ1-4; TRBD1 is a possible D gene (5 bases). The TCR comes from a middle-aged woman in good health and CMV-seropositive. Sequences were obtained from PBMCs. This CDR3 is CASSEINAGGEEKLFF. The CDR3 nucleotides read TGTGCCAGCAGCGAAATAAATGCTGGGGGGGAAGAAAAACTGTTTTTT.